This TCR beta chain was identified during a study of T-cell reconstitution after alpha-beta-depleted transplantation in children. Unique molecular identifiers were used to barcode this TCRbeta library. Each CDR3 protein is one row after TCRdb ran MiXCR on the PCR reads. Among about 230,000 distinct CDR3 sequences listed, under 9.5% were seen once. CDR1 and CDR2 (germline): SNHLY, FYNNEI. The CDR3 covers 13 residues. Ten or more counts support this clonotype. The junction departs from germline at one end; a sequencing error may be responsible. Sequencing used PBMCs from the stem cell graft donor, obtained from the stem cell graft. This TCR came from a human donor who donated a stem cell graft to a child with acute lymphoblastic leukemia. The genes are TRBV2 and TRBJ1-6, with 7 bases that match TRBD1. The CDR3: CAGRDSRNSPLHF. For the CDR3, the DNA is TGTGCCGGCAGGGACAGTAGAAATTCACCCCTCCACTTT.